The table lists the clone carrying this T cell receptor (beta chain) with a count of one. No antigen is known for it. The entry originates in a study of shared clonotypes between healthy human individuals. Clones were read by immunoSEQ multiplex PCR, and TCRdb kept only the in-frame ones, dropping some. The sample lists about 2.5 million clones, 85% to 95% occurring once. The germline V gene encodes CDR1 SGHDT and CDR2 YYEEEE. The V gene lost 1 base and the J gene lost 7 bases, with 8 bases spanning the gap. This CDR3 comprises 12 residues. Broader study findings: Compared with memory subsets, naive subsets generally had larger estimated richness. Shared across four donors were around 5% of the naive CD4 clonotypes.

The study separated CD4+ cells into CD45RA+ naive and CD45RA-negative memory subsets. The V call is TRBV5-6, the J call TRBJ1-1; no clear D gene. This receptor was identified in a man aged 18-30 years in good health. Some clones in this sample may be carry-over from other donors' samples. The specimen sequenced was naive CD4+ T cells from PBMCs. The subset is: CD45RA+ positively selected. The CDR3 DNA follows: TGTGCCAGCAGCTTGTATGGTTTTGAAGCTTTCTTT. Protein product: CASSLYGFEAFF.